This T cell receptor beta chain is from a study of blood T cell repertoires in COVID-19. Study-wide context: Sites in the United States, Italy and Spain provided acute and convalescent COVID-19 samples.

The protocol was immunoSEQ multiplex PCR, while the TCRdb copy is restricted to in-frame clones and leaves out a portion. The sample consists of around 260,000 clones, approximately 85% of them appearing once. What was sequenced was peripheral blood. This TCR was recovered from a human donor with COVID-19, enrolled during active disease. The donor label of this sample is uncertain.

As DNA, the CDR3 is TGTGCCAGCAGCGTGAACACAGGGAGCCTCCACTTT. The encoded protein is CASSVNTGSLHF. This chain links TRBV9 with TRBJ1-6; TRBD1 might be the D (6 bases). This CDR3 spans 12 amino acids. The V end lost 2 bases, the J end lost 15 bases, and 12 bases lay between the germline ends. CDR1 SGDLS and CDR2 YYNGEE come from the germline V gene.